Listed below are T cell receptor beta chains from one sample, sequenced in a study of response to subunit inactivated influenza vaccine. TCRdb processed the RT-PCR reads anew with MiXCR; each CDR3 protein has one entry. The table has 450,000 to 600,000 distinct CDR3 sequences, approximately 7.7% seen once. The starting material was PBMCs from blood, obtained less than 30 months after vaccination. Receptors were obtained from a man between 50 and 70 years old who received an inactivated influenza vaccine. Both conserved end residues are part of each CDR3. The order of the fields is J gene, clone size, V gene, D gene, CDR3 DNA, CDR3 protein. A D gene is named only where the DNA matches it firmly. A clone size is listed for some rows: how often the clone was seen (once, few, many), or a class if it is expanded.

J: TRBJ2-7
size: many
V: TRBV29-1
D: .
DNA: TGCAGCGTTGAGGGACTTCCCGGGAGCTCCTACGAGCAGTACTTC
CDR3: CSVEGLPGSSYEQYF

J: TRBJ2-3
size: few
V: TRBV18
D: TRBD1
DNA: TGTGCCAGCTCACACGGACAGGGCGTGAAGGATACGCAGTATTTT
CDR3: CASSHGQGVKDTQYF

J: TRBJ2-1
size: few
V: TRBV14
D: TRBD2
DNA: TGTGCCAGCAGCCAAGACCCCCGGACTAGCGAGAGCAATGAGCAGTTCTTC
CDR3: CASSQDPRTSESNEQFF

J: TRBJ2-1
size: many
V: TRBV12-3/TRBV12-4
D: .
DNA: TGTGCCAGCAGCCACCCCGGCAAGGGACCGGTCGAAAGCTCCTACAATGAGCAGTTCTTC
CDR3: CASSHPGKGPVESSYNEQFF

J: TRBJ2-7
size: many
V: TRBV29-1
D: .
DNA: TGCAGCGTTGATTTTGGGGGCAGCTACGAGCAGTACTTC
CDR3: CSVDFGGSYEQYF

J: TRBJ2-2
size: few
V: TRBV7-8
D: .
DNA: TGTGCCAGCAGTACCCTGGGGCGTACCACCGGGGAGCTGTTTTTT
CDR3: CASSTLGRTTGELFF

J: TRBJ1-2
size: many
V: TRBV28
D: .
DNA: TGTGCCAGCAGTCTCATGGGAGCACTAGGAAACACCTTC
CDR3: CASSLMGALGNTF

J: TRBJ2-7
size: few
V: TRBV27
D: .
DNA: TGTGCCAGCAGTTTAGGTCGTGGGCAGACCTACGAGCAGTACTTC
CDR3: CASSLGRGQTYEQYF

J: TRBJ1-5
size: few
V: TRBV6-2/TRBV6-3
D: .
DNA: TGTGCCAGCAGTTACTCTAGAGGAACAGGGCCCCAGCCCCAGCATTTT
CDR3: CASSYSRGTGPQPQHF

J: TRBJ2-6
size: many
V: TRBV7-2
D: TRBD1
DNA: TGTGCCAGCAGCCATACAGGGGTCGGGGCCAACGTCCTGACTTTC
CDR3: CASSHTGVGANVLTF

J: TRBJ2-7
size: many
V: TRBV5-1
D: .
DNA: TGCGCCAGCAGCTTCGACTGGAACCCGTACGAGCAGTACTTC
CDR3: CASSFDWNPYEQYF

J: TRBJ1-3
size: many
V: TRBV9
D: TRBD1
DNA: TGTGCCAGCAGCACGACAGGGAACAGAGGAAACACCATATATTTT
CDR3: CASSTTGNRGNTIYF

J: TRBJ2-1
size: many
V: TRBV12-3/TRBV12-4
D: TRBD2
DNA: TGTGCCCTAGCGGTAGCGGGTGGCAATGAGCAGTTCTTC
CDR3: CALAVAGGNEQFF

J: TRBJ2-5
size: many
V: TRBV27
D: .
DNA: TGTGCCAGCAGTTTGTGGGGGAAGGGGGAGACCCAGTACTTC
CDR3: CASSLWGKGETQYF

J: TRBJ2-3
size: few
V: TRBV19
D: TRBD2
DNA: TGTGCCAGTAGTATAGGACTAGCGGGAAGGGGAGATACGCAGTATTTT
CDR3: CASSIGLAGRGDTQYF

J: TRBJ2-7
size: .
V: TRBV4-1
D: TRBD2
DNA: TGCGCCAGCAGCCAAGCTAGCGGGAGAACCTACGAGCAGTACTTC
CDR3: CASSQASGRTYEQYF

J: TRBJ2-1
size: .
V: TRBV30
D: TRBD2
DNA: TGTGCCTGGAGTGTACTCGCTAGCGGGAGGGCTATTCATGAGCAGTTCTTC
CDR3: CAWSVLASGRAIHEQFF

J: TRBJ2-7
size: many
V: TRBV21-1
D: .
DNA: TGTGCCAGCAGCAAGTGGATCGACAGGGTCCACTACGAGCAGTACTTC
CDR3: CASSKWIDRVHYEQYF

J: TRBJ2-7
size: few
V: TRBV7-2
D: .
DNA: TGTGCCAGCAGCTTAAATACTCGCGAAGAGCAGTACTTC
CDR3: CASSLNTREEQYF

J: TRBJ2-1
size: .
V: TRBV12-3/TRBV12-4
D: TRBD2
DNA: TGTGCCAGCATCGCGGACAGGACCTGGGGGGCGGGAGGGTATAATGAGCAGTTCTTC
CDR3: CASIADRTWGAGGYNEQFF

J: TRBJ1-3
size: .
V: TRBV5-4
D: .
DNA: TGTGCCAGCAGCGAGGCCGTCAGCTCTGGAAACACCATATATTTT
CDR3: CASSEAVSSGNTIYF

J: TRBJ2-1
size: few
V: TRBV24-1
D: TRBD2
DNA: TGTGCCACCAGTGATTTAGCGGGGGGGGTCGATGAGCAGTTCTTC
CDR3: CATSDLAGGVDEQFF

J: TRBJ1-1
size: few
V: TRBV29-1
D: .
DNA: TGCAGCGTTGAACGGGCAGGGACTGAAGCTTTCTTT
CDR3: CSVERAGTEAFF

J: TRBJ2-2
size: .
V: TRBV11-2
D: TRBD2
DNA: TGTGCCAGCAGCTACTACCGGACTAGCCCGCCCCGGGAGCTGTTTTTT
CDR3: CASSYYRTSPPRELFF

J: TRBJ2-5
size: few
V: TRBV10-3
D: .
DNA: TGTGCCATCAGTGATGGTGTGTCTGAGACCCAGTACTTC
CDR3: CAISDGVSETQYF

J: TRBJ1-2
size: .
V: TRBV5-1
D: TRBD1
DNA: TGCGCCAGCAGCTTGGAGGGACAGGGGACGCGTGGCTACACCTTC
CDR3: CASSLEGQGTRGYTF

J: TRBJ2-1
size: .
V: TRBV2
D: TRBD2
DNA: TGTGCCAGCAGTCATCCTAGCGGGAATTTCGATTACAATGAGCAGTTCTTC
CDR3: CASSHPSGNFDYNEQFF

J: TRBJ1-1
size: .
V: TRBV5-1
D: .
DNA: TGCGCCAGCAGCGTAGCTCAGGGCGCTGAAGCTTTCTTT
CDR3: CASSVAQGAEAFF

J: TRBJ2-5
size: .
V: TRBV20-1
D: .
DNA: TGCAGTGCTAGGGTCCCTGCGGCCCAAGAGACCCAGTACTTC
CDR3: CSARVPAAQETQYF

J: TRBJ2-1
size: many
V: TRBV14
D: TRBD1
DNA: TGTGCCAGCAGGTCATTAGGACAGGGGACCTACAATGAGCAGTTCTTC
CDR3: CASRSLGQGTYNEQFF

J: TRBJ2-1
size: few
V: TRBV10-3
D: TRBD1
DNA: TGTGCCATCAGACCGGGACAGTCCTACAATGAGCAGTTCTTC
CDR3: CAIRPGQSYNEQFF

J: TRBJ1-5
size: few
V: TRBV28
D: TRBD1
DNA: TGTGCCAGCAGTTCCCTACAGGGGAGGGTTCAGCCCCAGCATTTT
CDR3: CASSSLQGRVQPQHF

J: TRBJ2-3
size: many
V: TRBV20-1
D: TRBD2
DNA: TGCAGTGAGGGGATAAGTAGCGGGACCACAGATACGCAGTATTTT
CDR3: CSEGISSGTTDTQYF

J: TRBJ2-1
size: .
V: TRBV29-1
D: TRBD2
DNA: TGCAGCGTTGCCGGGACTAGCGGGATTCGCGCTTCCTACAATGAGCAGTTCTTC
CDR3: CSVAGTSGIRASYNEQFF

J: TRBJ1-1
size: few
V: TRBV15
D: TRBD1
DNA: TGTGCCACCAGCACCTGGGACAGAATTTACACTGAAGCTTTCTTT
CDR3: CATSTWDRIYTEAFF

J: TRBJ1-6
size: many
V: TRBV6-5
D: .
DNA: TGTGCCAGCAGTTACTCGGGACACGATAATTCACCCCTCCACTTT
CDR3: CASSYSGHDNSPLHF

J: TRBJ2-7
size: .
V: TRBV5-1
D: TRBD1
DNA: TGCGCCAGCAGCTTGACAGGGGGCGAATCCTACGAGCAGTACTTC
CDR3: CASSLTGGESYEQYF

J: TRBJ1-4
size: .
V: TRBV4-3
D: .
DNA: TGCGCCAGCAGGACGACAGCGGGTGATGAAAAACTGTTTTTT
CDR3: CASRTTAGDEKLFF

J: TRBJ2-5
size: .
V: TRBV7-9
D: .
DNA: TGTGCCAGCAGGTCGGGACCGCGGGAGACCCAGTACTTC
CDR3: CASRSGPRETQYF

J: TRBJ2-4
size: .
V: TRBV3-1
D: .
DNA: TGTGCCAGCAGCCAACCGGGCATTCAGTACTTC
CDR3: CASSQPGIQYF

J: TRBJ1-2
size: .
V: TRBV12-3/TRBV12-4
D: .
DNA: TGTGCCAGCAGTTTCCCTGAGGGCTATGGCTACACCTTC
CDR3: CASSFPEGYGYTF

J: TRBJ2-2
size: many
V: TRBV5-6
D: .
DNA: TGTGCCAGCAGCTTGGCCGATGGAGAGCTGTTTTTT
CDR3: CASSLADGELFF

J: TRBJ2-7
size: few
V: TRBV5-1
D: TRBD2
DNA: TGCGCCAGCCGGAGACTAGCGGGCTCCTACGAGCAGTACTTC
CDR3: CASRRLAGSYEQYF

J: TRBJ2-5
size: once
V: TRBV6-1
D: TRBD1
DNA: TGTGCCAGCATGAAGGGACAGGGACCGGGGTACTTC
CDR3: CASMKGQGPGYF

J: TRBJ2-1
size: few
V: TRBV28
D: TRBD2
DNA: TGTGCCAGCAGTTCCCCCTGGACTAGCGGGAGTTACAATGAGCAGTTCTTC
CDR3: CASSSPWTSGSYNEQFF

J: TRBJ2-7
size: many
V: TRBV28
D: .
DNA: TGTGCCAGCAGGCTAGTGGCAGGGTCAGGCGAGCAGTACTTC
CDR3: CASRLVAGSGEQYF

J: TRBJ2-1
size: many
V: TRBV14
D: .
DNA: TGTGCCAGCAGCCATTTTGGCCATAGCGCTAATGAGCAGTTCTTC
CDR3: CASSHFGHSANEQFF

J: TRBJ2-3
size: few
V: TRBV27
D: TRBD2
DNA: TGTGCCAGTGGGACTAGCGGGAGAAAGTATTTT
CDR3: CASGTSGRKYF

J: TRBJ2-7
size: many
V: TRBV6-2/TRBV6-3
D: TRBD2
DNA: TGTGCCAGCAGAGCGGGACTAGCGGCCTCCTACGAGCAGTACTTC
CDR3: CASRAGLAASYEQYF